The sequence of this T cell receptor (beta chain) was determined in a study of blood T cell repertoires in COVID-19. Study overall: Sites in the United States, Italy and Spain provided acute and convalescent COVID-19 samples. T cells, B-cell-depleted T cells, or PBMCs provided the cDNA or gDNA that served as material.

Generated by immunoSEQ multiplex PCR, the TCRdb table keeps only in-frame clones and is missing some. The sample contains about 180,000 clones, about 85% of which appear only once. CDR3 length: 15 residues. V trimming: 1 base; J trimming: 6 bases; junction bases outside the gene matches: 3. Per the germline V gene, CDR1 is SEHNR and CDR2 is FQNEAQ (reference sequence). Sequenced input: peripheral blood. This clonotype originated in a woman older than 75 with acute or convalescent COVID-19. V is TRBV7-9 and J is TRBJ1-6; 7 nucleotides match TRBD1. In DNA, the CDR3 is TGTGCCAGCAGCTTAGGAGGGACAGTTAATTCACCCCTCCACTTT. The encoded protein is CASSLGGTVNSPLHF. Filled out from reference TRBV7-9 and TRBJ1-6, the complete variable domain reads DTGVSQNPRHKITKRGQNVTFRCDPISEHNRLYWYRQTLGQGPEFLTYFQNEAQLEKSRLLSDRFSAERPKGSFSTLEIQRTEQGDSAMYLCASSLGGTVNSPLHFGNGTRLTVT.